The 29 T cell receptor beta chains reported below all come from one sample, sequenced in a study of T cell responses to AZD1222 COVID-19 vaccine. Assay: immunoSEQ multiplex PCR; the TCRdb copy retains only in-frame clones and omits some. The sample lists 130,000 to 150,000 clones, approximately 88% seen once, with over 12% in the top ten. The material sequenced was peripheral blood, taken on day 0 of AZD1222 vaccination. The receptors derive from an adult in good health.

The J gene is TRBJ2-7, the V gene TRBV28, with a weak D call TRBD1 (6 bases). Trimming left V 3 bases short and J 1 base short, with 19 bases between. Germline V gives CDR1 MDHEN, CDR2 SYDVKM. The CDR3 covers 17 residues. DNA of the CDR3: TGTGCCAGCAGTTTCCCAACACAGGGCTTTCGGTCCTACGAGCAGTACTTC. Protein: CASSFPTQGFRSYEQYF. Drawing the rest from reference TRBV28 and TRBJ2-7, the complete variable domain is DVKVTQSSRYLVKRTGEKVFLECVQDMDHENMFWYRQDPGLGLRLIYFSYDVKMKEKGDIPEGYSVSREKKERFSLILESASTNQTSMYLCASSFPTQGFRSYEQYFGPGTRLTVT.

The V and J genes are TRBV30 and TRBJ1-6, with TRBD1 matching 8 bases. Germline CDR1 is GTSNPN and CDR2 is SVGIG (reference sequence). The CDR3 totals 13 residues. Trimming at V came to 7 bases and at J to 6 bases, leaving 5 bases not matched to a gene. The CDR3 nucleotides read TGTGCCTCACAGGGGGTAGGTAATTCACCCCTCCACTTT. It yields the protein CASQGVGNSPLHF.

The rearrangement uses TRBV11-3 and TRBJ2-7, with a tentative D call TRBD1 (6 bases). V was pared by 0 bases and J by 6 bases, with 12 bases between. This CDR3 contains 14 residues. From germline, CDR1 is SGHNT and CDR2 YENEEA. The CDR3 DNA follows: TGTGCCAGCAGCTTAGATGGGGGCCGCGCCGAGCAGTACTTC. Its translation: CASSLDGGRAEQYF.

This chain joins TRBV5-5 and TRBJ1-6; D gene unclear. The germline CDR1 and CDR2 sequences are SGHKS and YYEKEE (reference sequence). The length of the CDR3 is 12 residues. V was cut by 4 bases and J by 10 bases, with 9 bases left in between. The CDR3 sequence: CASSAIDSPLHF. The CDR3 DNA reads as TGTGCCAGCAGCGCCATAGACTCACCCCTCCACTTT.

The chain recombines TRBV10-3 with TRBJ2-1, with 9 nucleotides matching TRBD1. V shed 9 bases and J 5 bases; nucleotides not matched to a gene: 11. The CDR3 runs to 15 residues. CDR1 is ENHRY and CDR2 is SYGVKD in the germline V gene. The CDR3, as DNA: TGTGCCATAGGGGCCCGGGACAGGGACGACAATGAGCAGTTCTTC. Its translation is CAIGARDRDDNEQFF.

This chain links TRBV6-4 with TRBJ2-3; 8 bases agree with TRBD2. The CDR3 totals 17 residues. Trimming cost V 0 bases and J 1 base; bases outside gene matches: 6. The germline V gene encodes CDR1 MRHNA and CDR2 SNTAGT. This CDR3 is CASSDSNSGGGTDTQYF. The CDR3 nucleotides read TGTGCCAGCAGTGACTCGAATTCCGGGGGGGGCACAGATACGCAGTATTTT.

The V gene is TRBV5-1, the J gene TRBJ2-5; no clear D gene. V was cut by 4 bases and J by 3 bases, with 13 bases left in between. Germline V gene data show CDR1 as SGHRS and CDR2 as YFSETQ. The CDR3 contains 14 residues. This CDR3 is CASSVPGSKETQYF. The CDR3 DNA is TGCGCCAGCAGCGTTCCCGGGTCCAAAGAGACCCAGTACTTC.

CDR3 residues: CASSLRGARSAFF. The DNA for the CDR3 is TGTGCCAGCAGCTTGCGTGGGGCGAGGTCGGCTTTCTTT. J is TRBJ1-1 and V is TRBV5-4, with D possibly matching TRBD1 (5 bases). Germline V gene data show CDR1 as SGHNT and CDR2 as YYREEE (reference sequence). Deletions cut 1 base from V and 11 bases from J, with 15 bases between. CDR3 length: 13 amino acids.

The genes are TRBV29-1 and TRBJ2-3, with 15 bases that match TRBD2. The CDR3 extends over 17 amino acids. With 3 bases clipped from V and 0 bases from J, the junction kept 4 bases outside the gene matches. From germline, CDR1 is SQVTM and CDR2 ANQGSEA. The CDR3 DNA is TGCAGCGTTGACGGGACTAGCGGGGGGCAAAGCACAGATACGCAGTATTTT. Translating gives CSVDGTSGGQSTDTQYF.

CDR3 sequence: CASSERTGEINEQFF. As DNA, the CDR3 is TGTGCCAGTAGTGAAAGGACAGGGGAAATCAATGAGCAGTTCTTC. The chain uses TRBV19 and TRBJ2-1; 9 nucleotides match TRBD1. Germline lookup yields CDR1 LNHDA and CDR2 SQIVND (reference sequence). The CDR3 runs 15 residues. V was clipped by 5 bases and J by 6 bases; unmatched bases: 8.

The V gene is TRBV24-1, the J gene TRBJ2-4; 8 nucleotides agree with TRBD1. V shed 3 bases, J shed 8 bases, and the junction held 11 bases outside the gene matches. The CDR3 runs to 16 residues. The germline CDR1 and CDR2 sequences are KGHDR and SFDVKD. CDR3 DNA sequence: TGTGCCACCAGTGATCCCGACAGGGGACCTCCGGACATTCAGTACTTC. It codes for CATSDPDRGPPDIQYF.

The chain combines TRBV11-1 with TRBJ1-2; D possibly corresponds to TRBD1 (5 bases). The CDR3 is 13 amino acids. Per germline, CDR1 SGHAT and CDR2 FQDESV (reference sequence). V dropped 0 bases and J dropped 11 bases, with 13 bases sitting between them. The CDR3 reads CASSLAWGDPYTF. The CDR3 DNA follows: TGTGCCAGCAGCTTAGCCTGGGGGGATCCGTACACCTTC.

The V and J genes are TRBV10-3 and TRBJ1-4; 7 bases line up with TRBD1. Germline-derived CDR1 and CDR2 are ENHRY and SYGVKD. V was clipped by 8 bases and J by 7 bases; unmatched bases: 10. CDR3 length equals 14 residues. The DNA of the CDR3 is TGTGCCATCGGGGGACAGCCGCTGACTGAAAAACTGTTTTTT. This translates into CAIGGQPLTEKLFF.

The rearrangement uses TRBV28 and TRBJ1-2; 7 bases are a match to TRBD1. J gave up 8 bases and V 5 bases, and 8 bases lay outside the gene matches. Looked up from germline, CDR1 is MDHEN and CDR2 is SYDVKM. The length of the CDR3 is 13 residues. CDR3 sequence reads: CASSTQGVEGYTF. CDR3 DNA: TGTGCCAGCAGTACCCAGGGGGTAGAGGGCTACACCTTC.

In this sample, this clone turned up a few times. The CDR3, as DNA: TGTGCCAGCAGGCCTAGCGGGGGGGCCGGGAATGAGCAGTTCTTC. Protein product: CASRPSGGAGNEQFF. The chain links TRBV11-2 to TRBJ2-1; 12 bases match TRBD2. CDR3 length: 15 amino acids. The germline gives CDR1 SGHAT, CDR2 FQNNGV. Trimming took 6 bases from V and 7 from J; bases not matched to a gene: 7.

V gene TRBV4-1 combines with J gene TRBJ1-1, with D unresolved. This CDR3 is 15 amino acids long. V was pared by 4 bases and J by 1 base, with 13 bases between. Germline loops: CDR1 MGHRA, CDR2 YSYEKL. CDR3 amino acids: CASSPRTSWNTEAFF. CDR3 coding DNA: TGCGCCAGCAGCCCCAGGACGAGCTGGAACACTGAAGCTTTCTTT.

This clone came up a few times. The V call is TRBV7-3, the J call TRBJ1-2; weak D call: TRBD1 (5 bases). The CDR3 has 13 amino acids. Per germline, CDR1 SGHTA and CDR2 FQGTGA. The germline V and J ends were trimmed by 3 bases and 4 bases, with 9 bases remaining between them. The CDR3 sequence: CASSLGVGYGYTF. CDR3 DNA: TGTGCCAGCAGCTTGGGGGTGGGCTATGGCTACACCTTC.

V is TRBV3-1 (or the pseudogene TRBV3-2) and J is TRBJ2-3; TRBD2 matches 11 bases. V shed 4 bases, J shed 11 bases, and the junction held 2 bases outside the gene matches. CDR3 length: 12 residues. Germline V gene data show CDR1 as LGHDT and CDR2 as YNNKEL (reference sequence). The CDR3 DNA sequence: TGTGCCAGCAGCCCACTAGCGGGGGTGCAGTATTTT. Its translation is CASSPLAGVQYF.

The V call is TRBV28, the J call TRBJ2-2; 10 bases align to TRBD2. Per germline, CDR1 MDHEN and CDR2 SYDVKM. This CDR3 contains 16 residues. After removal of 0 bases from V and 6 bases from J, the junction contained 4 bases not matched to a gene. The CDR3 DNA is TGTGCCAGCAGTTTATGGAGCGGGGGGGCTTCCGGGGAGCTGTTTTTT. Encoded protein: CASSLWSGGASGELFF.

The J gene is TRBJ2-7, the V gene TRBV6-5; the match to TRBD1 covers 9 bases. After removal of 6 bases from V and 6 bases from J, the junction contained 12 bases not matched to a gene. CDR1 and CDR2 (germline): MNHEY, SVGAGI. The CDR3 contains 15 residues. Here the CDR3 DNA reads TGTGCCAGCAGCGGAGAAGGGACAGGGACCCTCGAGCAGTACTTC. This sequence encodes CASSGEGTGTLEQYF.

The V call is TRBV18, the J call TRBJ2-2; 9 positions agree with TRBD1. The CDR3 is 17 residues long. Germline lookup yields CDR1 KGHSH and CDR2 LQKENI. V was pared by 6 bases and J by 0 bases, with 8 bases of the junction left unmatched. The CDR3 protein is CASSPPGQGSNTGELFF. CDR3 DNA sequence: TGTGCCAGCTCCCCTCCGGGACAGGGATCGAACACCGGGGAGCTGTTTTTT.

The V call is TRBV6-6, the J call TRBJ1-1, with D perhaps TRBD1 (5 bases). Germline V gene data show CDR1 as MNHNY and CDR2 as SVGAGI (reference sequence). V dropped 5 bases and J dropped 5 bases, with 15 bases sitting between them. The CDR3 has 14 residues. The CDR3 sequence is CASSRSGVDTEAFF. DNA of the CDR3: TGTGCCAGCAGTCGATCGGGGGTAGATACTGAAGCTTTCTTT.

The rearrangement joins TRBV4-3 to TRBJ2-3; TRBD2 matches 10 bases. CDR3 length: 16 amino acids. The germline gives CDR1 LGHNA, CDR2 YSLEER. Trimming removed 2 bases from V and 2 bases from J; junction bases left unmatched: 4. The CDR3 coding sequence is TGCGCCAGCAGCCAACGGACTAGCGGTTACACAGATACGCAGTATTTT. This translates into CASSQRTSGYTDTQYF.

The chain carries TRBV6-4 and TRBJ1-2; 9 bases fit TRBD1. After removal of 6 bases from V and 7 bases from J, the junction contained 12 bases not matched to a gene. CDR1 and CDR2 from the germline V gene are MRHNA and SNTAGT. This CDR3 region has 15 residues. Here the CDR3 reads CASSPGTGGAGGYTF. The CDR3 DNA reads TGTGCCAGCAGCCCCGGAACAGGGGGCGCGGGTGGCTACACCTTC.

The rearrangement uses TRBV12-3 or TRBV12-4 and TRBJ2-7; D perhaps matches TRBD1 (5 bases). Trimming shortened V by 3 bases and J by 6 bases, and 12 bases separated the two germline ends. This CDR3 comprises 13 residues. The CDR3 region is CASSLARVSEQYF. The CDR3 nucleotides are TGTGCCAGCAGTTTGGCCAGGGTAAGCGAGCAGTACTTC.

V usage is TRBV5-1 and J usage is TRBJ1-1, with TRBD1 matching over 8 bases. Germline CDR1 reads SGHRS; CDR2 reads YFSETQ. The trim removed 3 bases at V and 0 bases at J, leaving 7 bases unmatched. CDR3 size: 16 residues. CDR3 DNA: TGCGCCAGCAGCTCTCAGACAGGGGCACTGAACACTGAAGCTTTCTTT. Residues: CASSSQTGALNTEAFF. The whole variable domain, remainder taken from reference TRBV5-1 and TRBJ1-1, is KAGVTQTPRYLIKTRGQQVTLSCSPISGHRSVSWYQQTPGQGLQFLFEYFSETQRNKGNFPGRFSGRQFSNSRSEMNVSTLELGDSALYLCASSSQTGALNTEAFFGQGTRLTVV.

In this sample, this clone turned up once. The chain recombines TRBV29-1 with TRBJ1-6, with no clear D. The length of the CDR3 is 12 residues. Germline CDR1 and CDR2: SQVTM and ANQGSEA. Trimming removed 4 bases at V and 7 bases at J, with 8 bases between. The CDR3 DNA reads TGCAGCGTTGGGGGTGACAATTCACCCCTCCACTTT. Its translation: CSVGGDNSPLHF. The complete variable domain, with remaining parts taken from reference TRBV29-1 and TRBJ1-6, reads SAVISQKPSRDICQRGTSLTIQCQVDSQVTMMFWYRQQPGQSLTLIATANQGSEATYESGFVIDKFPISRPNLTFSTLTVSNMSPEDSSIYLCSVGGDNSPLHFGNGTRLTVT.

V and J are TRBV4-2 and TRBJ1-2, with 9 positions matching TRBD1. Losses at the gene ends were 0 bases for V and 5 bases for J; bases not matched to a gene: 10. Per the germline V gene, CDR1 is LGHNA and CDR2 is YNFKEQ. The CDR3 loop spans 17 amino acids. The CDR3 DNA reads as TGTGCCAGCAGCCAAGAGACTGCTGGACAGGGGCCTTATGGCTACACCTTC. The encoded protein is CASSQETAGQGPYGYTF.

This clone came up once. V gene TRBV28 combines with J gene TRBJ1-4, with D possibly TRBD1 on 6 matching bases. Looked up from germline, CDR1 is MDHEN and CDR2 is SYDVKM. The CDR3 runs to 15 residues. Trimming removed 6 bases from V and 3 bases from J, with 14 bases in between. CDR3 sequence reads: CASSRPGTSNEKLFF. The CDR3 DNA is TGTGCCAGCAGCCGTCCCGGGACATCTAATGAAAAACTGTTTTTT.